This T cell receptor beta chain was observed in a study of blood T cell repertoires in COVID-19. For the study at large: Collection of acute and convalescent COVID-19 samples took place in the United States, Italy and Spain. T cells, B-cell-depleted T cells, or PBMCs provided the cDNA or gDNA that served as material.

Generated by immunoSEQ multiplex PCR, the TCRdb table keeps only in-frame clones and is missing some. Among about 160,000 clones listed, around 80% were seen once. The CDR3 runs 19 residues. The specimen was peripheral blood. The chain is built from TRBV21-1 and TRBJ2-4; the table calls TRBD2, which could not be checked here. TRBV21-1 is assigned pseudogene status. The source of this sequence is a man aged 55-75 years with active or convalescent COVID-19. CDR3 nucleotides: TGTGCCAGCAGCTCAACCGAAGCGGCGGGGCCCTTAGCCAAAAACATTCAGTACTTC. Protein sequence: CASSSTEAAGPLAKNIQYF.